Shown below are 14 T cell receptor beta chains from a single sample sequenced in a study of OX40 agonist ivuxolimab in advanced cancers. Produced via immunoSEQ multiplex PCR; TCRdb's table is partial and in-frame only. The table shows 60,000 or so clones, with 85% to 95% occurring only once. The sequenced sample was CD4+ or CD8+ T cells sorted from blood, obtained in a trial of the OX40 agonist ivuxolimab. The receptors derive from an adult with an advanced solid tumor such as melanoma, head and neck, liver or kidney cancer.

The chain links TRBV28 to TRBJ2-3; 10 bases agree with TRBD2. Trimming removed 3 bases from V and 4 bases from J; junction bases left unmatched: 7. Germline V gene lookup returns CDR1 MDHEN and CDR2 SYDVKM. The length of the CDR3 is 16 residues. The CDR3 DNA follows: TGTGCCAGCAGTTTCGGGCTAGCGGGAGTCCCAGATACGCAGTATTTT. This translates into CASSFGLAGVPDTQYF.

The J gene is TRBJ2-7, the V gene TRBV20-1, with D maybe TRBD2 (6 bases). The CDR3 extends over 11 amino acids. Per the germline V gene, CDR1 is DFQATT and CDR2 is SNEGSKA (reference sequence). CDR3 loop: CKGGPLVEQYF. The CDR3 nucleotides read TGCAAAGGAGGGCCCCTTGTCGAGCAGTACTTC.

The chain employs TRBV4-2 and TRBJ1-1, with D maybe TRBD1 (6 bases). Looked up from germline, CDR1 is LGHNA and CDR2 is YNFKEQ. Trimming pared 4 bases from V and 11 bases from J, leaving 17 bases between. The CDR3 is 13 residues long. The CDR3 region is CASSPSGAGVAFF. CDR3 bases: TGTGCCAGCAGCCCATCGGGGGCAGGGGTGGCTTTCTTT.

The chain uses TRBV4-3 and TRBJ2-7; 10 bases agree with TRBD1. Germline trimming cut 1 base from V and 1 base from J; bases unmatched to any gene: 7. The CDR3 is 17 amino acids. Per the germline V gene, CDR1 is LGHNA and CDR2 is YSLEER. This CDR3 is CASSQGYRDRGSYEQYF. DNA for the CDR3: TGCGCCAGCAGCCAAGGGTACCGGGACAGGGGATCCTACGAGCAGTACTTC.

This chain connects TRBV7-9 to TRBJ1-2; 10 nucleotides match TRBD1. The length of the CDR3 is 16 residues. The V segment lost 3 bases and the J segment 3 bases; nucleotides outside the gene matches: 7. Germline lookup yields CDR1 SEHNR and CDR2 FQNEAQ (reference sequence). CDR3 amino acids: CASSLLGTGADYGYTF. The DNA of the CDR3 is TGTGCCAGCAGCTTGTTAGGGACAGGGGCCGACTATGGCTACACCTTC.

The chain links TRBV9 to TRBJ2-7; D may match TRBD1 or TRBD2 (7 bases each). This CDR3 spans 14 amino acids. V was pared by 4 bases and J by 1 base, with 12 bases between. Germline V gene data show CDR1 as SGDLS and CDR2 as YYNGEE. The CDR3 nucleotides read TGTGCCAGCAGCCCAGGGGGGGGTTCCTACGAGCAGTACTTC. Translated: CASSPGGGSYEQYF.

The chain combines TRBV7-3 with TRBJ2-1, with 8 bases aligning to TRBD1. The germline V gene has CDR1 SGHTA and CDR2 FQGTGA. Germline trimming cut 5 bases from V and 5 bases from J; bases unmatched to any gene: 5. The CDR3 length is 14 residues. CDR3 in DNA: TGTGCCAGCAGCCCCCAGGGGGCCGACAATGAGCAGTTCTTC. Translating gives CASSPQGADNEQFF.

The gene calls are TRBV11-2 and TRBJ2-7; D might be TRBD1 (6 bases). The V gene lost 8 bases and the J gene lost 5 bases, with 22 bases spanning the gap. The length of the CDR3 is 15 residues. CDR1 is SGHAT and CDR2 is FQNNGV in the germline V gene. Here the CDR3 reads CASAPEMGAINEQYF. The CDR3 bases are TGTGCCAGCGCCCCTGAAATGGGGGCGATTAACGAGCAGTACTTC.

V gene TRBV7-8 combines with J gene TRBJ2-1; 9 bases align to TRBD2. The CDR3 loop spans 15 amino acids. V was pared by 0 bases and J by 8 bases, with 5 bases of the junction left unmatched. Germline assignment: CDR1 SGHVS and CDR2 FQNEAQ. CDR3 DNA: TGTGCCAGCAGCTTAGCGGCTAGCGGGATCTATGAGCAGTTCTTC. It translates to CASSLAASGIYEQFF.

This clone was recorded once. The rearrangement joins TRBV7-9 to TRBJ2-1; TRBD2 matches 9 bases. Germline assignment: CDR1 SEHNR and CDR2 FQNEAQ (reference sequence). The ends lost 5 bases at V and 8 bases at J; junction bases unmatched: 10. This CDR3 contains 15 residues. The CDR3 is CASSPQAGGFHEQFF. The CDR3 bases are TGTGCCAGCAGCCCCCAGGCGGGAGGGTTCCATGAGCAGTTCTTC.

The V and J genes are TRBV10-3 and TRBJ2-2; D ambiguous. CDR3 length: 14 amino acids. CDR1 ENHRY and CDR2 SYGVKD come from the germline V gene. V was cut by 0 bases and J by 1 base, with 3 bases left in between. The CDR3 nucleotides read TGTGCCATCAGTGAGTCCCAGAACACCGGGGAGCTGTTTTTT. Translating it yields CAISESQNTGELFF.

This sequence joins TRBV14 and TRBJ2-1; D remains ambiguous. CDR1 SGHDN and CDR2 FVKESK come from the germline V gene. V lost 5 bases to trimming and J lost 10 bases, with 15 bases between them. This CDR3 is 13 amino acids long. For the CDR3, the DNA is TGTGCCAGCAGCAAGACGGCCTTTCCGGAGCAGTTCTTC. This gives the protein CASSKTAFPEQFF.

This chain links TRBV7-8 with TRBJ2-1; no clear D. The CDR3 extends over 12 amino acids. V shed 0 bases and J shed 10 bases, with 7 bases lying between them. Germline values: CDR1 SGHVS, CDR2 FQNEAQ. The CDR3 coding sequence is TGTGCCAGCAGCTTAGCGGGCCCCGAGCAGTTCTTC. Residues: CASSLAGPEQFF.

This clone was observed once. The V gene is TRBV7-9, the J gene TRBJ1-1, with D hard to call. CDR3 length equals 14 residues. The V gene lost 4 bases and the J gene lost 7 bases, with 16 bases spanning the gap. The germline V gene has CDR1 SEHNR and CDR2 FQNEAQ (reference sequence). CDR3 coding DNA: TGTGCCAGCAGCTCGCCGGGCCACCATTTTGAAGCTTTCTTT. Protein product: CASSSPGHHFEAFF.